Below are 21 T cell receptor beta chains sequenced from a single sample in a study of Ad26.COV2.S vaccination and SARS-CoV-2 variants. The treatment was: 15 to 20 received Ad26.COV2.S at low or high dose, single or two shots; roughly five received placebo; per-sample allocation not given. Material that was analyzed had been drawn on day 63 after the first vaccine or placebo injection. TCRdb's copy holds only in-frame clones and misses some; the assay was immunoSEQ multiplex PCR. The table shows fewer than 400,000 clones, with about 82% occurring only once. Source: peripheral blood, taken in a trial of Ad26.COV2.S vaccine versus placebo. The receptors come from a person between 18 and 65 years old who received the Ad26.COV2.S COVID-19 vaccine or a placebo.

The chain joins TRBV6-5 to TRBJ2-3; tentative D call: TRBD2 (6 bases). V lost 6 bases to trimming and J lost 6 bases, with 19 bases between them. This CDR3 has 15 amino acids. CDR1 is MNHEY, CDR2 SVGAGI, per germline. The CDR3 loop is CASRGLGTLRDTQYF. CDR3 bases: TGTGCCAGCAGGGGTCTGGGGACTCTGCGGGATACGCAGTATTTT.

This clone was seen repeatedly, ten times or more. The chain couples TRBV9 to TRBJ1-2; 7 bases map to TRBD1. The CDR3 runs to 15 residues. The germline CDR1 and CDR2 sequences are SGDLS and YYNGEE. With 0 bases clipped from V and 1 base from J, the junction kept 3 bases outside the gene matches. The CDR3 DNA is TGTGCCAGCAGCGTAGCCGGGACAGTTAACTATGGCTACACCTTC. Amino acid sequence: CASSVAGTVNYGYTF.

This clone was picked up a small number of times. The CDR3: CSASWTPNTEAFF. The CDR3 DNA reads as TGCAGTGCTAGTTGGACCCCGAACACTGAAGCTTTCTTT. V is TRBV20-1 and J is TRBJ1-1; D not resolved. The CDR3 has 13 amino acids. The V end was cut by 3 bases, the J end by 1 base, with 9 bases between. Germline CDR1 DFQATT, CDR2 SNEGSKA (reference sequence).

V usage is TRBV3-1 (or the pseudogene TRBV3-2) and J usage is TRBJ2-7, with D perhaps TRBD2 (6 bases). CDR1 and CDR2 (germline): LGHDT, YNNKEL (reference sequence). The CDR3 consists of 15 residues. The ends were cut back, 7 bases at V and 0 bases at J, with 16 bases in the middle. CDR3 DNA sequence: TGTGCCAGCACCTCGGGACTCATGAGCTCCTACGAGCAGTACTTC. Its translation: CASTSGLMSSYEQYF.

This sequence joins TRBV24-1 and TRBJ1-1, with TRBD1 identical over 7 bases. This CDR3 contains 13 residues. Germline V CDR1 and CDR2: KGHDR, SFDVKD. Trimming removed 2 bases from V and 8 bases from J; junction bases left unmatched: 4. CDR3 nucleotides: TGTGCCACCAGTGATTACGGGACAGACGAAGCTTTCTTT. It specifies CATSDYGTDEAFF.

This rearrangement joins TRBV6-5 to TRBJ1-5; no firm D call. CDR3 length: 15 residues. V dropped 7 bases and J dropped 0 bases, with 13 bases sitting between them. CDR1 is MNHEY, CDR2 SVGAGI, per germline. The CDR3 sequence: CASNLYGYSNQPQHF. The CDR3 bases are TGTGCCAGCAACCTTTACGGTTATAGCAATCAGCCCCAGCATTTT.

The gene calls are TRBV4-1 and TRBJ2-5, with 7 positions matching TRBD2. The CDR3 consists of 13 residues. In germline, CDR1 is MGHRA, CDR2 YSYEKL. V gave up 5 bases and J gave up 4 bases; unmatched junction bases: 4. CDR3 region: CASSRLAAETQYF. The CDR3 bases are TGCGCCAGCAGCAGACTAGCAGCAGAGACCCAGTACTTC.

The V and J genes are TRBV6-5 and TRBJ1-1; 8 bases are a match to TRBD1. Germline V CDR1 and CDR2: MNHEY, SVGAGI. The CDR3 has 15 amino acids. With 5 bases clipped from V and 5 bases from J, the junction kept 10 bases outside the gene matches. DNA of the CDR3: TGTGCCAGCAGTAGAACTACAGGGGGAGGAACTGAAGCTTTCTTT. This translates into CASSRTTGGGTEAFF.

This clone was recorded only once. The genes are TRBV5-1 and TRBJ2-5; TRBD2 aligns across 8 bases. Losses at the gene ends were 2 bases for V and 5 bases for J; bases not matched to a gene: 14. From germline, CDR1 is SGHRS and CDR2 YFSETQ. CDR3 length: 17 residues. CDR3 in amino acids: CASSLGLAGPLGETQYF. The CDR3 DNA reads TGCGCCAGCAGCTTAGGTCTAGCGGGTCCCTTGGGGGAGACCCAGTACTTC.

This clone has only one observation. The chain has TRBV19 and TRBJ1-1; TRBD1 agrees at 9 bases. V shed 9 bases and J 1 base; nucleotides not matched to a gene: 9. Germline CDR1 LNHDA, CDR2 SQIVND (reference sequence). The CDR3 covers 15 residues. The CDR3 DNA reads as TGTGCCAGCTCTGACAGGGGGTCCCCGAACACTGAAGCTTTCTTT. It codes for CASSDRGSPNTEAFF.

The chain combines TRBV5-1 with TRBJ1-1, with a weak D call TRBD1 (5 bases). Trimming removed 6 bases at V and 1 base at J, with 13 bases between. There are 14 residues in the CDR3. The V gene's germline CDR1 is SGHRS and CDR2 YFSETQ. The CDR3 here is CASTPGTGNTEAFF. The CDR3 DNA sequence: TGCGCCAGCACCCCGGGGACGGGGAACACTGAAGCTTTCTTT.

This clone was counted between two and nine times. The rearrangement uses TRBV11-2 and TRBJ2-7, with no clear D. CDR1 and CDR2 from the germline V gene are SGHAT and FQNNGV. The ends were cut back, 1 base at V and 2 bases at J, with 6 bases in the middle. The CDR3 loop spans 13 amino acids. CDR3 bases: TGTGCCAGCAGCTTAGGGGGAACCTACGAGCAGTACTTC. This codes for CASSLGGTYEQYF.

V is TRBV28 and J is TRBJ2-5; 7 bases align to TRBD1. V dropped 10 bases and J dropped 2; count of bases not matched to a gene: 4. The germline V gene encodes CDR1 MDHEN and CDR2 SYDVKM. CDR3 length: 12 residues. CDR3 coding DNA: TGTGCCACGGGCAGGGGGCAAGAGACCCAGTACTTC. This translates into CATGRGQETQYF.

The chain employs TRBV28 and TRBJ1-2, with TRBD1 matching 7 bases. This CDR3 has 15 amino acids. Looked up from germline, CDR1 is MDHEN and CDR2 is SYDVKM. V shed 5 bases and J 4 bases; nucleotides not matched to a gene: 10. Here the CDR3 reads CASSEGAGGTYGYTF. CDR3 sequence (DNA): TGTGCCAGCAGTGAAGGGGCAGGGGGTACCTATGGCTACACCTTC.

CDR3 nucleotide sequence: TGTGCCAGCAGTTTAAAAGGGAACGAGGGACAGCCCCAGCATTTT. Its protein product is CASSLKGNEGQPQHF. The rearrangement uses TRBV27 and TRBJ1-5; no firm D call. The CDR3 contains 15 residues. The V gene's germline CDR1 is MNHEY and CDR2 SMNVEV (reference sequence). The germline V and J ends were trimmed by 2 bases and 7 bases, with 15 bases remaining between them.

The chain joins TRBV2 to TRBJ2-1; TRBD1 is a possible D gene (6 bases). Germline CDR1 and CDR2: SNHLY and FYNNEI. This CDR3 is built from 15 residues. The V end lost 7 bases, the J end lost 3 bases, and 16 bases lay between the germline ends. The CDR3 reads CASKDRQAHYNEQFF. The CDR3 region has the DNA TGTGCCAGCAAGGACAGACAGGCTCACTACAATGAGCAGTTCTTC. The complete variable domain, with remaining parts taken from reference TRBV2 and TRBJ2-1, reads EPEVTQTPSHQVTQMGQEVILRCVPISNHLYFYWYRQILGQKVEFLVSFYNNEISEKSEIFDDQFSVERPDGSNFTLKIRSTKLEDSAMYFCASKDRQAHYNEQFFGPGTRLTVL.

The rearrangement joins TRBV19 to TRBJ2-1; 12 bases map to TRBD2. The CDR3 loop spans 14 amino acids. CDR1 is LNHDA, CDR2 SQIVND, per germline (reference sequence). V was pared by 6 bases and J by 8 bases, with 5 bases of the junction left unmatched. CDR3 nucleotides: TGTGCCAGTAGCCTAGCGGGGGGGCTCGATGAGCAGTTCTTC. Encoded protein: CASSLAGGLDEQFF.

The chain couples TRBV7-9 to TRBJ1-1, with D unclear. Germline CDR1 is SEHNR and CDR2 is FQNEAQ (reference sequence). This CDR3 region has 12 residues. The V gene lost 1 base and the J gene lost 5 bases, with 5 bases spanning the gap. Here the CDR3 reads CASSLVSTEAFF. The CDR3 DNA reads TGTGCCAGCAGCTTAGTATCAACTGAAGCTTTCTTT. The full variable domain, with the rest looked up from reference TRBV7-9 and TRBJ1-1, is DTGVSQNPRHKITKRGQNVTFRCDPISEHNRLYWYRQTLGQGPEFLTYFQNEAQLEKSRLLSDRFSAERPKGSFSTLEIQRTEQGDSAMYLCASSLVSTEAFFGQGTRLTVV.

V is TRBV5-1 and J is TRBJ1-2, with D hard to call. CDR3 length: 16 residues. V was trimmed by 4 bases and J by 3 bases, leaving 19 bases between them. Germline assignment: CDR1 SGHRS and CDR2 YFSETQ. CDR3 DNA sequence: TGCGCCAGCAGCACCCGACCCGCCGCGGCGGACTATGGCTACACCTTC. It encodes CASSTRPAAADYGYTF.

V is TRBV19 and J is TRBJ1-5, with 9 positions matching TRBD1. V dropped 3 bases and J dropped 7; count of bases not matched to a gene: 7. Germline loops: CDR1 LNHDA, CDR2 SQIVND (reference sequence). This CDR3 comprises 15 residues. CDR3 in amino acids: CASSISGTGLQPQHF. The CDR3 DNA reads TGTGCCAGTAGTATTAGCGGGACAGGGTTACAGCCCCAGCATTTT.

The chain joins TRBV27 to TRBJ2-6; 9 positions agree with TRBD1. The germline V gene has CDR1 MNHEY and CDR2 SMNVEV (reference sequence). V trimming: 5 bases; J trimming: 0 bases; junction bases outside the gene matches: 14. CDR3 length equals 20 residues. CDR3: CASSLNVPGTGLSGANVLTF. The CDR3 DNA reads TGTGCCAGCAGTCTTAATGTCCCCGGGACAGGGCTCTCTGGGGCCAACGTCCTGACTTTC.